Only a few counts were recorded for the clone carrying this TCR beta chain. What it binds is unknown. Each TCR beta library was made by quantitative 5'-RACE that incorporated molecular barcodes. TCRdb redid the calling of the 5' RACE reads with MiXCR, one entry per CDR3 protein. The sample lists some 250,000 distinct CDR3 sequences; 20% to 30% were seen once. This entry belongs to a study of CD8 T cells in ankylosing spondylitis. General study findings and limits: In synovial fluid and blood from reactive arthritis, some motif variants were previously reported. It was reported that disease-linked clones were significantly enriched in matched ankylosing spondylitis synovial fluid. Researchers report that disease-linked clones proved CD8+ and relatively rare in peripheral blood.

Between the trimmed V and J ends, which lost 2 bases and 1 base, there was a span of 8 bases. There are 14 residues in the CDR3. Per germline, CDR1 SGHRS and CDR2 YFSETQ. Sequencing was carried out using blood, either unsorted or a sorted T cell fraction (not recorded which). This sequence joins TRBV5-1 and TRBJ2-3, with D perhaps assigned TRBD1 or TRBD2 (6 bases each). The receptor comes from a male donor with ankylosing spondylitis or in good health (not recorded which). Here the CDR3 reads CASSLGGRTDTQYF. The CDR3, as DNA: TGCGCCAGCAGCTTAGGGGGGCGCACAGATACGCAGTATTTT.